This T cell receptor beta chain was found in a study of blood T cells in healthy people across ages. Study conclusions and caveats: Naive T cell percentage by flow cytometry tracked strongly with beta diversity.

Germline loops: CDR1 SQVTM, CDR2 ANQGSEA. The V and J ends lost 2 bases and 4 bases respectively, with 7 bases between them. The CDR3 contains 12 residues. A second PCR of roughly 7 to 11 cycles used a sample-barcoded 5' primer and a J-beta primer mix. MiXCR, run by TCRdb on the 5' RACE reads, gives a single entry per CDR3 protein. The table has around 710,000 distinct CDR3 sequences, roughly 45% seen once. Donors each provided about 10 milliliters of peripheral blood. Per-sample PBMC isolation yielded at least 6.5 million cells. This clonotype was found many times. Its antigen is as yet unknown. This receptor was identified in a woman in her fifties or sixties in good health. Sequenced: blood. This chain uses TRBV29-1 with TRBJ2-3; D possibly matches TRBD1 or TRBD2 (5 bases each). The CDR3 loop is CSVELGADTQYF. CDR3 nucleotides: TGCAGCGTTGAACTGGGGGCAGATACGCAGTATTTT.